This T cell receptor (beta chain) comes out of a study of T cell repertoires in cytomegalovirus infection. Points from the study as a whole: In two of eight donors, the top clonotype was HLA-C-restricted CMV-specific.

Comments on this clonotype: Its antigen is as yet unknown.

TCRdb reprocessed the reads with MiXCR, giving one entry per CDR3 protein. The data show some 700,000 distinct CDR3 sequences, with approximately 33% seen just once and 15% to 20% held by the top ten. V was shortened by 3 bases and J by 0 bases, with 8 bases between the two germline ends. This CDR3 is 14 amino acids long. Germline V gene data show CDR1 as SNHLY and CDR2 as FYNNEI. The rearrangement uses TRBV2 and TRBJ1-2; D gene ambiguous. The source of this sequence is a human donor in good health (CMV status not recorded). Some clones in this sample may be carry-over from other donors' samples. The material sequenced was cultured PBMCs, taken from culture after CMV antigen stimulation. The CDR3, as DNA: TGTGCCAGCAGTGAGACGATAGCTAACTATGGCTACACCTTC. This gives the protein CASSETIANYGYTF.